This T cell receptor beta chain came from a study of blood T cell repertoires in COVID-19. About the study: Some COVID-19 samples were acute and others convalescent; all came from the United States, Italy and Spain. Nucleic acid was either cDNA or gDNA, and it came from T cells, B-cell-depleted T cells, or PBMCs.

Original processing notes: The assay estimated nucleated cells by amplifying reference gene primers. Only in-frame clones appear in the TCRdb table, and some are missing; sequencing was by immunoSEQ multiplex PCR. V, J and clone size reflect that table, while D and trimming were determined from the DNA. The table has 40,000 to 55,000 clones, about four fifths seen once. The junction had 3 bases not matched to a gene; V was cut back by 0 bases and J by 5 bases. Germline CDR1 reads SGDLS; CDR2 reads YYNGEE. The CDR3 is 15 amino acids. The sequence derives from a human donor in a cohort sampled during active COVID-19. The material sequenced was peripheral blood. The chain has TRBV9 and TRBJ2-3, with 10 bases matching TRBD2. CDR3 in DNA: TGTGCCAGCAGCGTAGGTCTAGCGGGAGTAGATACGCAGTATTTT. This encodes CASSVGLAGVDTQYF.